The next 11 T cell receptor beta chains were all read from a single sample in a study of CD8 T cells in Susac syndrome. RNA amounts of roughly 0.45 to 1 ug underwent reverse transcription with random hexamers. From the immunoSEQ multiplex PCR reads, TCRdb called clonotypes with MiXCR, one entry per CDR3 protein. The sample holds 77,000 or so distinct CDR3 sequences, approximately 94% seen once. The sequencing input was CD4+ T cells from PBMCs. The receptors come from a human donor with Susac syndrome.

The V call is TRBV18, the J call TRBJ2-5; TRBD2 agrees at 10 bases. CDR1 KGHSH and CDR2 LQKENI come from the germline V gene. With 0 bases clipped from V and 4 bases from J, the junction kept 5 bases outside the gene matches. CDR3 length: 16 amino acids. DNA of the CDR3: TGTGCCAGCTCACCACCGGCTAGCGGGAGCCCAGAGACCCAGTACTTC. This codes for CASSPPASGSPETQYF.

The rearrangement links TRBV7-2 to TRBJ2-5; maybe TRBD2 (6 bases). The V gene's germline CDR1 is SGHTA and CDR2 FQGNSA. V was pared by 3 bases and J by 1 base, with 9 bases between. This CDR3 spans 14 amino acids. The CDR3: CASSFGLLQETQYF. CDR3 bases: TGTGCCAGCAGCTTCGGACTACTCCAAGAGACCCAGTACTTC.

The chain recombines TRBV6-5 with TRBJ1-6; D is unclear. The CDR3 loop spans 17 amino acids. Germline V gives CDR1 MNHEY, CDR2 SVGAGI. Between the trimmed V and J ends, which lost 0 bases and 10 bases, there was a span of 19 bases. CDR3 bases: TGTGCCAGCAGTTACTCGAGGTTTGGTCCTTCGAGCTCACCCCTCCACTTT. Amino acid sequence: CASSYSRFGPSSSPLHF.

The rearrangement uses TRBV20-1 and TRBJ1-5; 7 bases line up with TRBD1. Germline V gene sequence: CDR1 DFQATT, CDR2 SNEGSKA (reference sequence). J was trimmed by 3 bases and V by 7 bases; bases with no gene match: 9. The CDR3 sequence is 14 residues long. The CDR3: CSVPGQPNNQPQHF. The DNA for the CDR3 is TGCAGTGTGCCGGGACAGCCTAACAATCAGCCCCAGCATTTT.

The chain carries TRBV12-3 or TRBV12-4 and TRBJ2-7; TRBD2 agrees at 11 bases. V shed 0 bases and J 3 bases; nucleotides not matched to a gene: 4. CDR3 length equals 16 residues. The chain's CDR3 is CASSLAPLAGGYEQYF. The CDR3 nucleotides read TGTGCCAGCAGTTTAGCCCCTCTAGCGGGAGGCTACGAGCAGTACTTC.

The chain carries TRBV7-8 and TRBJ1-5; D gene ambiguous. This CDR3 has 12 residues. The V gene's germline CDR1 is SGHVS and CDR2 FQNEAQ. Between the trimmed V and J ends, which lost 0 bases and 6 bases, there was a span of 3 bases. As DNA, the CDR3 is TGTGCCAGCAGCTTAGCGGGTCAGCCCCAGCATTTT. This codes for CASSLAGQPQHF.

The chain uses TRBV18 and TRBJ2-5; D may be TRBD1 or TRBD2 (5 bases each). Trimming took 3 bases from V and 7 from J, leaving 18 bases between them. This CDR3 contains 15 residues. Germline V gives CDR1 KGHSH, CDR2 LQKENI. Here the CDR3 reads CASSPPPGNGGTQYF. CDR3 bases: TGTGCCAGCTCACCGCCACCGGGCAATGGGGGGACCCAGTACTTC. Filled out from reference TRBV18 and TRBJ2-5, the complete variable domain reads NAGVMQNPRHLVRRRGQEARLRCSPMKGHSHVYWYRQLPEEGLKFMVYLQKENIIDESGMPKERFSAEFPKEGPSILRIQQVVRGDSAAYFCASSPPPGNGGTQYFGPGTRLLVL.

The J gene is TRBJ2-7, the V gene TRBV20-1; the D call may be TRBD1 or TRBD2 (6 bases each). Germline values: CDR1 DFQATT, CDR2 SNEGSKA (reference sequence). The CDR3 is 14 residues long. V gave up 0 bases and J gave up 2 bases, with 11 bases separating them. DNA for the CDR3: TGCAGTGCTAGAGATCGGGGGCGAACCTACGAGCAGTACTTC. It translates to CSARDRGRTYEQYF.

The genes are TRBV3-1 and TRBJ2-1; 8 positions match TRBD2. The V segment lost 1 base and the J segment 4 bases; nucleotides outside the gene matches: 6. The CDR3 contains 16 residues. Germline values: CDR1 LGHDT, CDR2 YNNKEL (reference sequence). In DNA, the CDR3 is TGTGCCAGCAGCCAAGCCGGGGGGGTCCATTACAATGAGCAGTTCTTC. Amino acid sequence: CASSQAGGVHYNEQFF.

This chain connects TRBV7-8 to TRBJ2-2, with 8 bases lining up with TRBD2. This CDR3 comprises 15 residues. Trimming took 0 bases from V and 5 from J; bases not matched to a gene: 2. CDR1 and CDR2 from the germline V gene are SGHVS and FQNEAQ. CDR3 DNA sequence: TGTGCCAGCAGCTTAGCCGGCGGGAGGACCGGGGAGCTGTTTTTT. Residues: CASSLAGGRTGELFF.

The genes are TRBV7-2 and TRBJ1-2; D is possibly TRBD1 (6 bases). Between the trimmed V and J ends, which lost 1 base and 2 bases, there was a span of 14 bases. The CDR3 totals 16 residues. CDR1 SGHTA and CDR2 FQGNSA come from the germline V gene. CDR3 sequence (DNA): TGTGCCAGCAGCTTAGTGACGGGGGCGAGGAACTATGGCTACACCTTC. Translating it yields CASSLVTGARNYGYTF.